A single sample is the source of the 32 T cell receptor beta chains below, sequenced in a study of control samples from healthy donors and cancer patients. Libraries were prepared by immunoSEQ multiplex PCR; TCRdb keeps only in-frame clonotypes and omits some of them. The data show around 42,000 clones, around 94% seen once. Specimen: blood. The receptors were sampled from a man in his sixties in good health.

The chain couples TRBV6-6 to TRBJ2-7; D remains unclear. Trimming pared 5 bases from V and 2 bases from J, leaving 10 bases between. This CDR3 region has 13 residues. The germline gives CDR1 MNHNY, CDR2 SVGAGI (reference sequence). The CDR3: CASSSHLPYEQYF. The CDR3 DNA is TGTGCCAGCAGTAGTCATCTCCCCTACGAGCAGTACTTC.

The rearrangement joins TRBV13 to TRBJ1-5, with a tentative D call TRBD1 (6 bases). Germline V gene data show CDR1 as PRHDT and CDR2 as FYEKMQ (reference sequence). The CDR3 sequence is 15 residues long. The V end was cut by 5 bases, the J end by 3 bases, with 14 bases between. In DNA, the CDR3 is TGTGCCAGCAGCGCCACCGGGACAACCAATCAGCCCCAGCATTTT. Translation gives CASSATGTTNQPQHF.

The V gene is TRBV9, the J gene TRBJ2-5; no clear D gene. The length of the CDR3 is 12 residues. Trimming took off 2 bases at V and 3 bases at J, with 5 bases between the two ends. Germline CDR1 SGDLS, CDR2 YYNGEE. In DNA, the CDR3 is TGTGCCAGCAGCGTCTCCGAAGAGACCCAGTACTTC. It specifies CASSVSEETQYF.

This chain uses TRBV7-9 with TRBJ2-5; D gene ambiguous. The CDR3 covers 14 residues. The germline CDR1 and CDR2 sequences are SEHNR and FQNEAQ (reference sequence). V was cut by 2 bases and J by 2 bases, with 9 bases left in between. The CDR3 here is CASSLTGQQETQYF. The CDR3, as DNA: TGTGCCAGCAGCTTAACGGGTCAGCAAGAGACCCAGTACTTC.

V and J are TRBV5-1 and TRBJ1-4, with TRBD1 matching over 9 bases. Trimming removed 7 bases from V and 5 bases from J; junction bases left unmatched: 9. Germline V gene data show CDR1 as SGHRS and CDR2 as YFSETQ. The CDR3 length is 15 residues. The CDR3 DNA is TGCGCCAGCCCCCGGGGGGGGACAGGGAATGAAAAACTGTTTTTT. Protein sequence: CASPRGGTGNEKLFF.

The J gene is TRBJ1-1, the V gene TRBV10-3; D unclear. The V end lost 7 bases, the J end lost 1 base, and 10 bases lay between the germline ends. The CDR3 loop spans 13 amino acids. Germline CDR1 is ENHRY and CDR2 is SYGVKD. The CDR3 DNA is TGTGCCATCAAGGGTTTCGGGAACACTGAAGCTTTCTTT. Its translation is CAIKGFGNTEAFF.

V usage is TRBV5-4 and J usage is TRBJ2-5; the D gene could be TRBD1 or TRBD2 (5 bases each). Trimming removed 3 bases at V and 2 bases at J, with 17 bases between. Germline V lookup: CDR1 SGHNT, CDR2 YYREEE (reference sequence). The CDR3 totals 16 residues. CDR3 sequence: CASSSALSGLQETQYF. The CDR3 DNA follows: TGTGCCAGCAGCTCGGCCCTGTCGGGGCTTCAAGAGACCCAGTACTTC.

The rearrangement joins TRBV5-4 to TRBJ1-1; weak D call: TRBD1 (5 bases). The CDR3 consists of 15 residues. Germline CDR1 is SGHNT and CDR2 is YYREEE (reference sequence). V dropped 0 bases and J dropped 0 bases, with 9 bases sitting between them. The CDR3: CASSLEPGMNTEAFF. The DNA for the CDR3 is TGTGCCAGCAGCTTGGAACCAGGGATGAACACTGAAGCTTTCTTT.

This rearrangement joins TRBV9 to TRBJ1-2; D is undetermined. Germline CDR1 is SGDLS and CDR2 is YYNGEE. V gave up 0 bases and J gave up 9 bases, with 9 bases separating them. This CDR3 contains 12 residues. The CDR3 coding sequence is TGTGCCAGCAGCGTAGGGGGAGAGCGCTACACCTTC. This encodes CASSVGGERYTF.

The rearrangement joins TRBV3-1 (or the pseudogene TRBV3-2) to TRBJ1-1, with D uncertain. The CDR3 covers 16 residues. Per the germline V gene, CDR1 is LGHDT and CDR2 is YNNKEL (reference sequence). Between the trimmed V and J ends, which lost 2 bases and 1 base, there was a span of 14 bases. DNA of the CDR3: TGTGCCAGCAGCCAACGGTTAAGGGAGAAGAACACTGAAGCTTTCTTT. It encodes CASSQRLREKNTEAFF.

The rearrangement links TRBV7-9 to TRBJ2-1; D is tentatively TRBD1 or TRBD2 (5 bases each). Per germline, CDR1 SEHNR and CDR2 FQNEAQ (reference sequence). The CDR3 sequence is 12 residues long. Trimming left V 3 bases short and J 8 bases short, with 8 bases between. The CDR3 spells CASSLGTYEQFF. CDR3 coding DNA: TGTGCCAGCAGCTTGGGGACCTATGAGCAGTTCTTC.

The chain couples TRBV19 to TRBJ2-1; 12 positions match TRBD2. This CDR3 spans 15 amino acids. In germline, CDR1 is LNHDA, CDR2 SQIVND (reference sequence). The ends lost 5 bases at V and 3 bases at J; junction bases unmatched: 2. CDR3 in amino acids: CASSSSGRVYNEQFF. The CDR3 coding sequence is TGTGCCAGTAGTTCTAGCGGGAGGGTCTACAATGAGCAGTTCTTC.

A note on this clone: The same CDR3 can be traced to other DNA sequences in this sample. The chain uses TRBV6-1 and TRBJ2-7; D remains ambiguous. CDR3 length: 13 residues. The germline V and J ends were trimmed by 3 bases and 3 bases, with 9 bases remaining between them. Germline V gene data show CDR1 as MNHNS and CDR2 as SASEGT. DNA of the CDR3: TGTGCCAGCAGTGAGGCTGCCAGCTACGAGCAGTACTTC. Amino acid sequence: CASSEAASYEQYF.

The chain employs TRBV2 and TRBJ1-4; D ambiguous. The V and J ends lost 7 bases and 4 bases respectively, with 13 bases between them. Germline V gene data show CDR1 as SNHLY and CDR2 as FYNNEI. The CDR3 consists of 14 residues. The CDR3 bases are TGTGCCAGCACCCCTGGCAGTCTTAATGAAAAACTGTTTTTT. This codes for CASTPGSLNEKLFF.

V and J are TRBV19 and TRBJ2-7; TRBD2 matches 8 bases. This CDR3 has 18 amino acids. The V segment lost 0 bases and the J segment 4 bases; nucleotides outside the gene matches: 14. From germline, CDR1 is LNHDA and CDR2 SQIVND (reference sequence). CDR3 DNA: TGTGCCAGTAGTATAGAGGCACCGGGAGGGCTTGGGGAGTACGAGCAGTACTTC. Amino acid sequence: CASSIEAPGGLGEYEQYF.

This clone appeared a single time. V gene TRBV19 combines with J gene TRBJ2-2, with D perhaps being TRBD1 or TRBD2 (5 bases each). Germline V gene sequence: CDR1 LNHDA, CDR2 SQIVND (reference sequence). Trimming took 3 bases from V and 4 from J, leaving 18 bases between them. The CDR3 loop spans 17 amino acids. CDR3 in amino acids: CASSIEGRPTLTGELFF. CDR3 bases: TGTGCCAGTAGTATTGAGGGGCGCCCGACTCTCACCGGGGAGCTGTTTTTT.

V gene TRBV2 combines with J gene TRBJ2-7; 7 bases align to TRBD1. CDR1 is SNHLY, CDR2 FYNNEI, per germline. The junction had 6 bases not matched to a gene; V was cut back by 7 bases and J by 0 bases. The CDR3 length is 14 residues. DNA of the CDR3: TGTGCCAGCACCCTGACAGGGAGCTCCTACGAGCAGTACTTC. Its translation: CASTLTGSSYEQYF.

J is TRBJ1-3 and V is TRBV7-2; 7 nucleotides agree with TRBD1. CDR3 size: 15 residues. The trim removed 4 bases at V and 2 bases at J, leaving 5 bases unmatched. CDR1 is SGHTA, CDR2 FQGNSA, per germline. CDR3 in amino acids: CASSSGTVPGNTIYF. The CDR3 coding sequence is TGTGCCAGCAGCTCAGGGACAGTTCCTGGAAACACCATATATTTT.

This chain links TRBV11-2 with TRBJ1-2, with unresolved D. The V and J ends lost 5 bases and 4 bases respectively, with 11 bases between them. From germline, CDR1 is SGHAT and CDR2 FQNNGV. The length of the CDR3 is 13 residues. Written as DNA, the CDR3 is TGTGCCAGCAGCGAACCCGGGTTCTATGGCTACACCTTC. It yields the protein CASSEPGFYGYTF.

This chain uses TRBV19 with TRBJ2-7; no clear D. CDR1 and CDR2 from the germline V gene are LNHDA and SQIVND (reference sequence). This CDR3 region has 9 residues. The CDR3 spells CCLTYEQYF. CDR3 DNA: TGTTGCTTGACTTACGAGCAGTACTTC.

The CDR3 reads CASSTQGLWYNEQFF. DNA for the CDR3: TGTGCCAGCAGCACCCAGGGTTTGTGGTACAATGAGCAGTTCTTC. The J gene is TRBJ2-1, the V gene TRBV3-1 (or the pseudogene TRBV3-2), with TRBD1 as a possible D gene (5 bases). Germline-derived CDR1 and CDR2 are LGHDT and YNNKEL (reference sequence). Trimming cost V 5 bases and J 4 bases, with 15 bases left between them. The CDR3 is made up of 15 amino acids.

V and J are TRBV11-2 and TRBJ1-6, with D uncertain. CDR3 length: 13 amino acids. Germline V gene sequence: CDR1 SGHAT, CDR2 FQNNGV. Trimming stripped 4 bases from V and 9 bases from J, with 10 bases between. The CDR3 is CASSSPPSSPLHF. In DNA, the CDR3 is TGTGCCAGCAGCTCCCCGCCTAGTTCACCCCTCCACTTT.

The chain links TRBV30 to TRBJ1-6, with unresolved D. This CDR3 spans 13 amino acids. Trimming took 8 bases from V and 10 from J, leaving 18 bases between them. Germline V gene data show CDR1 as GTSNPN and CDR2 as SVGIG (reference sequence). The CDR3 is CALEVGSLSPLHF. The CDR3 DNA reads as TGTGCCCTGGAGGTAGGGTCGTTGTCACCCCTCCACTTT.

The chain is built from TRBV19 and TRBJ2-1, with no clear D. The CDR3 length is 15 residues. CDR1 is LNHDA and CDR2 is SQIVND in the germline V gene (reference sequence). V lost 5 bases to trimming and J lost 5 bases, with 16 bases between them. The CDR3 protein is CASSLQSPANNEQFF. The CDR3 DNA reads TGTGCCAGTAGTCTACAGAGTCCCGCTAACAATGAGCAGTTCTTC.

The chain uses TRBV28 and TRBJ1-2; possibly TRBD1 for D (6 bases). V lost 10 bases and J lost 7, with 13 bases in between. Germline assignment: CDR1 MDHEN and CDR2 SYDVKM. CDR3 length: 11 amino acids. CDR3 sequence: CAIGGSRGYTF. The CDR3 nucleotides read TGTGCCATCGGGGGCTCGCGTGGCTACACCTTC.

The gene calls are TRBV15 and TRBJ1-2, with 7 nucleotides matching TRBD1. CDR3 size: 15 residues. Germline loops: CDR1 LNHNV, CDR2 YYDKDF (reference sequence). J was trimmed by 4 bases and V by 1 base; bases with no gene match: 6. The CDR3 reads CATSRGGGAGYGYTF. The CDR3 DNA sequence: TGTGCCACCAGCAGAGGAGGGGGCGCCGGCTATGGCTACACCTTC.

The rearrangement joins TRBV27 to TRBJ2-2; unclear D gene. V was shortened by 2 bases and J by 7 bases, with 11 bases between the two germline ends. Germline loops: CDR1 MNHEY, CDR2 SMNVEV (reference sequence). CDR3 length: 14 residues. In nucleotides, the CDR3 is TGTGCCAGCAGTTTACGGCCTGCAAGCGGGGAGCTGTTTTTT. This encodes CASSLRPASGELFF.

The rearrangement links TRBV7-9 to TRBJ1-4, with 7 positions matching TRBD1. V shed 1 base, J shed 7 bases, and the junction held 3 bases outside the gene matches. The CDR3 covers 14 residues. CDR1 and CDR2 from the germline V gene are SEHNR and FQNEAQ (reference sequence). CDR3 DNA sequence: TGTGCCAGCAGCTTAGACAGGGGAGGTGAAAAACTGTTTTTT. Protein product: CASSLDRGGEKLFF.

This chain joins TRBV19 and TRBJ2-7; D is uncertain. This CDR3 is built from 13 residues. CDR1 and CDR2 (germline): LNHDA, SQIVND (reference sequence). V was cut by 4 bases and J by 0 bases, with 7 bases left in between. This CDR3 is CASSKAFSYEQYF. CDR3 nucleotides: TGTGCCAGTAGTAAAGCCTTCTCCTACGAGCAGTACTTC.

V and J are TRBV5-1 and TRBJ1-2; 10 bases align to TRBD1. There are 15 residues in the CDR3. Germline values: CDR1 SGHRS, CDR2 YFSETQ. V was pared by 3 bases and J by 4 bases, with 6 bases of the junction left unmatched. CDR3: CASSSEGQGGYGYTF. DNA of the CDR3: TGCGCCAGCAGCTCGGAAGGACAGGGGGGCTATGGCTACACCTTC. The full variable domain, in which reference TRBV5-1 and TRBJ1-2 provide the parts outside the CDR3, is KAGVTQTPRYLIKTRGQQVTLSCSPISGHRSVSWYQQTPGQGLQFLFEYFSETQRNKGNFPGRFSGRQFSNSRSEMNVSTLELGDSALYLCASSSEGQGGYGYTFGSGTRLTVV.

This clone is medium-sized within its sample. The chain employs TRBV13 and TRBJ2-7; 7 bases are shared with TRBD1. Germline V gene data show CDR1 as PRHDT and CDR2 as FYEKMQ (reference sequence). The CDR3 sequence is 12 residues long. Unmatched junction bases numbered 4, after V lost 5 bases and J lost 6 bases. CDR3 sequence (DNA): TGTGCCAGCAGCACCACAGGGGTCGAGCAGTACTTC. Amino acids: CASSTTGVEQYF.

V and J are TRBV5-6 and TRBJ2-5; 7 bases agree with TRBD2. This CDR3 spans 15 amino acids. V gave up 0 bases and J gave up 5 bases; unmatched junction bases: 7. Germline CDR1 and CDR2: SGHDT and YYEEEE. The CDR3 region is CASSLGLALGETQYF. CDR3 in DNA: TGTGCCAGCAGCTTGGGACTAGCCTTGGGGGAGACCCAGTACTTC.